A selection of T cell receptor beta chains follows, all from one sample in a study of T cell responses to AZD1222 COVID-19 vaccine. The protocol was immunoSEQ multiplex PCR, while the TCRdb copy is restricted to in-frame clones and leaves out a portion. The top ten hold approximately 1.2% of the sample, which has about 70,000 clones, about 85% seen once. This specimen was peripheral blood, taken 28 days after the second AZD1222 dose. All receptors come from an adult who received the AZD1222 COVID-19 vaccine. The conserved cysteine and the conserved F or W are not part of the CDR3 here. Fields, in order: V gene, CDR3 protein.

TRBV19 ASSSGAGGRSEAF
TRBV5-1 ASSSPDRGYYEQY
TRBV5-1 ASSLPRGQGGETQY
TRBV19 ASSGGANQPQH
TRBV21-1 ASSRVGTVGEKLF
TRBV10-2 ASSDRGNQPQH
TRBV3-1/TRBV3-2 ASSHSDGTDTQY
TRBV6-6 ASSLFQGYNQPQH
TRBV12-5 ARFRGIKITEAF
TRBV6-5 ASSYSVGELREKLF
TRBV2 ASRPTGRTGANVLT
TRBV10-3 AISESEGAYEQY
TRBV24-1 ATSPSGGDTQY
TRBV10-3 AIRTGAGEDYGYT
TRBV4-3 ASSQATGGPYEQY
TRBV6-6 ASSPTPAATNEKLF
TRBV3-1/TRBV3-2 ASSQAGGLTDTQY
TRBV30 AWSVRLHSNQPQH
TRBV15 ATAGGTDTQY
TRBV18 ASSPQKGALIGTNEKLF
TRBV23-1 ASSQETGVILSDYGYT
TRBV7-8 ASSLTGAGTGELF
TRBV15 ATSRDPRATGGLSAF
TRBV29-1 SVGPRGGNYGYT
TRBV28 ASSLRQGPQNIQY
TRBV5-1 ASSLSSAAHYT
TRBV5-6 ASSYASGTGTDTQY
TRBV18 ASSLVPGQGGTEAF
TRBV7-9 ASSLWGKSQETQY
TRBV5-1 ASSLQGAPEAF
TRBV7-9 ASSLTEAF
TRBV2 GSSSTWENEQF
TRBV4-3 ASSPWEGGSIDTQY
TRBV19 ASSITGGGTEAF
TRBV4-1 ASSQVVNQPQH
TRBV6-5 ASSYREFPGLYEQY
TRBV29-1 SVETGDQPQH
TRBV30 AWSSGTETQY
TRBV30 AWSEGGYSTDTQY
TRBV19 ASSSEGTGANTEAF
TRBV11-2 ASSFFRARGGEQF
TRBV6-2/TRBV6-3 ASSYGYFNTGELF
TRBV3-1/TRBV3-2 ASSLRDRGLGNTIY
TRBV7-8 ASSLAPDSYEQY
TRBV6-6 ASSQPSVGSTNEKLF
TRBV7-3 ASSLQANTEAF
TRBV7-2 ASSPGQTNSPLH
TRBV9 ASSVEGTAYGYT
TRBV7-3 ASSLTPGRDTEAF
TRBV19 ASSQWGLQRGKNTGELF
TRBV19 ASLSGGYSNQPQH
TRBV19 ASSIHTAYGYT
TRBV6-6 ASSYSGGSPSYEQY
TRBV18 ASSPGRTYEQY
TRBV10-2 ASSTGFSGNTIY
TRBV5-1 ASIQEGANTEAF
TRBV19 ASSIVGRSNQPQH
TRBV6-4 ASSDSGYSYT
TRBV5-1 ASRPTSGNNEQF
TRBV14 ASSPADGTSGRNEQY